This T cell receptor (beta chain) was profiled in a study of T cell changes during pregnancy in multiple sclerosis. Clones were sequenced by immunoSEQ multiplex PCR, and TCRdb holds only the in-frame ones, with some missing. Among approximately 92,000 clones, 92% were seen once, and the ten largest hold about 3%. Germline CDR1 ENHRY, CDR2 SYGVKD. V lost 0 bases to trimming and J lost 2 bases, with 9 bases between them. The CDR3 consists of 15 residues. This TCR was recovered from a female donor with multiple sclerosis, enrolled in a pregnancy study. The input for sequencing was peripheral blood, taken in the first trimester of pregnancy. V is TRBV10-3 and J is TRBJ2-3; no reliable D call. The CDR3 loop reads CAISESSLSTDTQYF. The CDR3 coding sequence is TGTGCCATCAGTGAGTCATCGCTATCCACAGATACGCAGTATTTT.